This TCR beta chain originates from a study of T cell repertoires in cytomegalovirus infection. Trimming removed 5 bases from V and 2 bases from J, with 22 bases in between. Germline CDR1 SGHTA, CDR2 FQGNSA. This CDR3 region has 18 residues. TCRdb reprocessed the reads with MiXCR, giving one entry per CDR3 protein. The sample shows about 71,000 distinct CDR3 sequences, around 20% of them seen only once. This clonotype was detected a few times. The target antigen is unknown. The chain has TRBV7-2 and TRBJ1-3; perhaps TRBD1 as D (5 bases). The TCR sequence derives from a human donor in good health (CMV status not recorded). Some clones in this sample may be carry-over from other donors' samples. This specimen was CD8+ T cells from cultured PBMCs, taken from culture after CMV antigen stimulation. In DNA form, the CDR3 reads TGTGCCAGCAGCCCTAGCGCGGAGGGGCTCTTTGCTGGAAACACCATATATTTT. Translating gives CASSPSAEGLFAGNTIYF. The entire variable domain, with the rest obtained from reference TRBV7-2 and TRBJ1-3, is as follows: GAGVSQSPSNKVTEKGKDVELRCDPISGHTALYWYRQSLGQGLEFLIYFQGNSAPDKSGLPSDRFSAERTGGSVSTLTIQRTQQEDSAVYLCASSPSAEGLFAGNTIYFGEGSWLTVV.